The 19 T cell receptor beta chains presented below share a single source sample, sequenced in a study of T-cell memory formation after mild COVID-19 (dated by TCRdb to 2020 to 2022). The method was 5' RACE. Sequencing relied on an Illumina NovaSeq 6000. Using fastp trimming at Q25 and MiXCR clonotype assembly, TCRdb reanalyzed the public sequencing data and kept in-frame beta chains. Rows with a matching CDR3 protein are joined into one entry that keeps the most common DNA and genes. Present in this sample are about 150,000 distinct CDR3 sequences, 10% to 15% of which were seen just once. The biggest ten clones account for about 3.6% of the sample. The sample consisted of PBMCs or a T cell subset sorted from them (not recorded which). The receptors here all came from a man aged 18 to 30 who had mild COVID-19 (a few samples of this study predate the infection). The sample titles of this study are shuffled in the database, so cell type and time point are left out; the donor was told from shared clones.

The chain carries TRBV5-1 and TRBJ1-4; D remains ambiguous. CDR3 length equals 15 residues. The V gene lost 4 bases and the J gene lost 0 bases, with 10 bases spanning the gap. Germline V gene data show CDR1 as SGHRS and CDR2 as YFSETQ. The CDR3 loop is CASSRGSATNEKLFF. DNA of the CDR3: TGCGCCAGCAGCAGAGGGAGTGCAACTAATGAAAAACTGTTTTTT.

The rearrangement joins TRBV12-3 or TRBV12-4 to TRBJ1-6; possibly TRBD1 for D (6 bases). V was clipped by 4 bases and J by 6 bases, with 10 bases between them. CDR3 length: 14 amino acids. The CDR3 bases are TGTGCCAGCAGTTGGGGGCTTCGTAATTCACCCCTCCACTTT. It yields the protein CASSWGLRNSPLHF.

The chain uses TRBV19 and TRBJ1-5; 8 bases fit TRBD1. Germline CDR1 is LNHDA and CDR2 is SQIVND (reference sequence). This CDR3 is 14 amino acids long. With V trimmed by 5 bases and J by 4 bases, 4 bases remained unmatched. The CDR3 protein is CASSRDRFNQPQHF. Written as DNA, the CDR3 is TGTGCCAGTAGTCGGGACAGGTTTAATCAGCCCCAGCATTTT.

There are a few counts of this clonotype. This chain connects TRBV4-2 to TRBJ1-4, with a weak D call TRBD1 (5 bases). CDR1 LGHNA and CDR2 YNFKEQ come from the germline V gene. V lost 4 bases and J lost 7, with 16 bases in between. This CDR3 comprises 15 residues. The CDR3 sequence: CASSPRERGVEKLFF. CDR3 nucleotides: TGTGCCAGCAGCCCCCGGGAGAGAGGGGTTGAAAAACTGTTTTTT.

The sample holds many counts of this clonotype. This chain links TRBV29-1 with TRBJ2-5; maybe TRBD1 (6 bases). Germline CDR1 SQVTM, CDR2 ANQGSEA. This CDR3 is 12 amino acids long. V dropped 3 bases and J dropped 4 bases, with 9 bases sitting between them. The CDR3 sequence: CSVDRGTETQYF. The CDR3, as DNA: TGCAGCGTTGACAGGGGAACAGAGACCCAGTACTTC. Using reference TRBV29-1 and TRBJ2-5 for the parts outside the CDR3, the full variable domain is SAVISQKPSRDICQRGTSLTIQCQVDSQVTMMFWYRQQPGQSLTLIATANQGSEATYESGFVIDKFPISRPNLTFSTLTVSNMSPEDSSIYLCSVDRGTETQYFGPGTRLLVL.

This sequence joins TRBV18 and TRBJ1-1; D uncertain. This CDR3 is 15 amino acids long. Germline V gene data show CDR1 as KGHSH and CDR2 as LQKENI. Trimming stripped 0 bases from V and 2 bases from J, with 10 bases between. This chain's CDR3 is CASSPPRAGNTEAFF. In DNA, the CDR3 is TGTGCCAGCTCACCACCTAGGGCCGGTAACACTGAAGCTTTCTTT.

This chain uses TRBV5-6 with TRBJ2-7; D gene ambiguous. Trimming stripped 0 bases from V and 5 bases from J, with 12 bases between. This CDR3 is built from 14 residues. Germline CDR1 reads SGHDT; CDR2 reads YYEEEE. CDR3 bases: TGTGCCAGCAGCTTGGAGTGGCAAGCCGACGAGCAGTACTTC. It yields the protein CASSLEWQADEQYF.

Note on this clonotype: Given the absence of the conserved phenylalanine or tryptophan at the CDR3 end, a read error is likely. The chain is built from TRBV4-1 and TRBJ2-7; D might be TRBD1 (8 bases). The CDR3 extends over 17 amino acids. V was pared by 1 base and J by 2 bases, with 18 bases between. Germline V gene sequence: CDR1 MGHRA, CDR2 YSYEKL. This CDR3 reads CASSQAPIQGGAYEQYC. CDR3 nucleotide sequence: TGCGCCAGCAGCCAAGCCCCGATACAGGGGGGGGCCTACGAGCAGTACTGC.

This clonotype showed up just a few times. Written as DNA, the CDR3 is TGTGCCAGCAGGGAGTACGGGACAGTTGGGGGAAAACTGTTTTTT. It is translated as CASREYGTVGGKLFF. The V call is TRBV12-3 or TRBV12-4, the J call TRBJ1-4, with 7 bases identical to TRBD1. J gave up 10 bases and V 6 bases, and 14 bases lay outside the gene matches. The CDR3 covers 15 residues.

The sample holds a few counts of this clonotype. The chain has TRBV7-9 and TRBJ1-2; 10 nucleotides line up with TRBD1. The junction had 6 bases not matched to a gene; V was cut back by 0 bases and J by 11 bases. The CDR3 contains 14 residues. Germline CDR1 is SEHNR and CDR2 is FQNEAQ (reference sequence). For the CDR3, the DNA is TGTGCCAGCAGCTTAGCGACAGGGGGCGTCAGGTACACCTTC. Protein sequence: CASSLATGGVRYTF.

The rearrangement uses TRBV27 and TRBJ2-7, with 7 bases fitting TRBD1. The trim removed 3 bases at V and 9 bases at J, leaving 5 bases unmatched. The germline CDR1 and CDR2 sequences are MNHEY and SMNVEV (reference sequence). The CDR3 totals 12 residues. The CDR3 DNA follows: TGTGCCAGCAGTTTGTTGGCAGGGGGGCAGTACGTC. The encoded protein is CASSLLAGGQYV.

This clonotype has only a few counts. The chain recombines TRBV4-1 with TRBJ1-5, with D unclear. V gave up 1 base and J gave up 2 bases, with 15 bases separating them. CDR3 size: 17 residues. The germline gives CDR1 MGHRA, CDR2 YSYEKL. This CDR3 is CASSQGLSFPGNQPQHF. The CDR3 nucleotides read TGCGCCAGCAGCCAAGGACTGAGTTTTCCAGGCAATCAGCCCCAGCATTTT.

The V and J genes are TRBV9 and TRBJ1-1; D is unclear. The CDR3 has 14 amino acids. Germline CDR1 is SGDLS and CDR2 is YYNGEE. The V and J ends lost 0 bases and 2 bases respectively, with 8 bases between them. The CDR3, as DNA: TGTGCCAGCAGCGTAGGGGCCGTCAACACTGAAGCTTTCTTT. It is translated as CASSVGAVNTEAFF.

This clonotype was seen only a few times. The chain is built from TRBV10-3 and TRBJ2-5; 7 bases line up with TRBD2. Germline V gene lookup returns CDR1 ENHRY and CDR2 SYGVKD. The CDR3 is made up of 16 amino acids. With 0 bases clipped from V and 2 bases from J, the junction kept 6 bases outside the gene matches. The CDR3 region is CAISESLAGSQETQYF. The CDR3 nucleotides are TGTGCCATCAGTGAGTCGTTAGCGGGTTCTCAAGAGACCCAGTACTTC.

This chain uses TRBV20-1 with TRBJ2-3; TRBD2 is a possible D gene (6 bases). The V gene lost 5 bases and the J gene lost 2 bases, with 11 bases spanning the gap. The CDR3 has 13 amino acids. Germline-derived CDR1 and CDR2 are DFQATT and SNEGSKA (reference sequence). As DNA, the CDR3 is TGCAGTGCTCCCTGGGACTTCACAGATACGCAGTATTTT. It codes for CSAPWDFTDTQYF.

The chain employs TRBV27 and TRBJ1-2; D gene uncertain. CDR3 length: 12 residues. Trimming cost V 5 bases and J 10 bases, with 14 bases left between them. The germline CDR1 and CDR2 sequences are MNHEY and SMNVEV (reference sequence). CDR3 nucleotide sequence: TGTGCCAGCAGTCCCTTCATCGGTGTCTACACCTTC. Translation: CASSPFIGVYTF.

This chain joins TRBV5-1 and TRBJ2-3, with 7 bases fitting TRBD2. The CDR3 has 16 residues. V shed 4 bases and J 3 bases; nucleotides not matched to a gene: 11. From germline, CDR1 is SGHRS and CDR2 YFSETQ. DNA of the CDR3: TGCGCCAGCAGCACCAGCCTTAGCGGGCTGACAGATACGCAGTATTTT. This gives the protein CASSTSLSGLTDTQYF.

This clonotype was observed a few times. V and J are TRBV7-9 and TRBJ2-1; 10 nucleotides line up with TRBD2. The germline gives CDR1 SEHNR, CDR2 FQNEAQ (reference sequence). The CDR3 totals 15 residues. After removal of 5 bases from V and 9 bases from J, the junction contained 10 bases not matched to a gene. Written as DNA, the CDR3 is TGTGCCAGCAGCGTGAGCGGGGGGGCCTCGGGTGAGCAGTTCTTC. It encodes CASSVSGGASGEQFF. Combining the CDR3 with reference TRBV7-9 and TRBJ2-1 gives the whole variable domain DTGVSQNPRHKITKRGQNVTFRCDPISEHNRLYWYRQTLGQGPEFLTYFQNEAQLEKSRLLSDRFSAERPKGSFSTLEIQRTEQGDSAMYLCASSVSGGASGEQFFGPGTRLTVL.

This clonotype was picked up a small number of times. The CDR3 DNA sequence: TGCGCCAGCAGCCAAAGGATCTACAATGAGCAGTTCTTC. Translated, it gives CASSQRIYNEQFF. The chain is built from TRBV4-1 and TRBJ2-1; D ambiguous. Germline lookup yields CDR1 MGHRA and CDR2 YSYEKL. The CDR3 covers 13 residues. Trimming removed 2 bases from V and 3 bases from J, with 5 bases in between.